The TCR beta chain under discussion was sequenced for a study of Ad26.COV2.S vaccination and SARS-CoV-2 variants. Libraries were prepared by immunoSEQ multiplex PCR; TCRdb keeps only in-frame clonotypes and omits some of them. The repertoire holds 300,000 to 450,000 clones, roughly nine tenths seen once, with 3.9% in the top ten. The TCR was taken from a human donor who had recovered from COVID-19. The source material was peripheral blood, sampled after recovery from COVID-19.

As DNA, the CDR3 is TGTGCCGGACTCCAGGACACCGGGGAGCTGTTTTTT. It is translated as CAGLQDTGELFF. This sequence joins TRBV19 and TRBJ2-2, with D maybe TRBD2 (5 bases). Deletions cut 11 bases from V and 3 bases from J, with 10 bases between. CDR1 LNHDA and CDR2 SQIVND come from the germline V gene (reference sequence). The CDR3 has 12 residues.